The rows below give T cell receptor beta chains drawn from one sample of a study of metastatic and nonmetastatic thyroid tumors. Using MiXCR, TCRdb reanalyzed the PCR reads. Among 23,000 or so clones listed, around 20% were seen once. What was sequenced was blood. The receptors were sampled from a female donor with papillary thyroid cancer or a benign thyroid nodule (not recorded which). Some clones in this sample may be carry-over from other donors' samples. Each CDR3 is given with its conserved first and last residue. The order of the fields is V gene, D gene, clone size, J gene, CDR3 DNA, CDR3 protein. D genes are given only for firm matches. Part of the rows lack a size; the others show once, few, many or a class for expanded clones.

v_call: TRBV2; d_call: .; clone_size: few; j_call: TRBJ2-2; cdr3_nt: TGTGCCAGTCAACGGGTCCCCACCGGGGAGCTGTTTTTT; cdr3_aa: CASQRVPTGELFF
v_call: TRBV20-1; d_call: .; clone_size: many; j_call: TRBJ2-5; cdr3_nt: TGCAGTGGACACTCGGAGGGGAAACAAGAGACCCAGTACTTC; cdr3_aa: CSGHSEGKQETQYF
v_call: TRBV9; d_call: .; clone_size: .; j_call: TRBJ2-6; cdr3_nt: TGTGCCAGCAGCGTTACCTTGGGGGCCAACGTCCTGACTTTC; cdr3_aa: CASSVTLGANVLTF
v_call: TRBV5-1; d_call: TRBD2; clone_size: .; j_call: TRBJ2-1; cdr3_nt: TGCGCCAGCAGCTGGGAGGTGGGACTAGCTAACTACATTGAGCAGTTCTTC; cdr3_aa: CASSWEVGLANYIEQFF
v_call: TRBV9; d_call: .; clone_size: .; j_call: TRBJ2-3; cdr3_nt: TGTGCCAGCAGCGCGGGGGTCACAGATACGCAGTATTTT; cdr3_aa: CASSAGVTDTQYF
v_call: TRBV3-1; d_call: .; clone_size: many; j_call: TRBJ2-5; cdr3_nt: TGTGCCAGCAGCCAAGGCCCCCAAGTAGGGACCCAGTACTTC; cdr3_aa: CASSQGPQVGTQYF
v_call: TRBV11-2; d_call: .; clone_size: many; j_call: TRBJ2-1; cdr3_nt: TGTGCCAGCAGCTTAGATATAAAAAATGAGCAGTTCTTC; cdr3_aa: CASSLDIKNEQFF
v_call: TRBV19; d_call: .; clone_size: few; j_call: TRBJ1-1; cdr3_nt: TGTGCCAGTAGTATTACCCGGGCAGCTCTACCTGAAGCTTTCTTT; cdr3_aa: CASSITRAALPEAFF
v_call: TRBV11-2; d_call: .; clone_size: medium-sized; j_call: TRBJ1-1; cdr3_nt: TGTGCCAGCAGCTTAGATCTGAAGGTTGAAGCTTTCTTT; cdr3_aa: CASSLDLKVEAFF
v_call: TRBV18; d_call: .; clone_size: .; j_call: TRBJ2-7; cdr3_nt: TGTGCCTGCTCACTCCAGTTCGAGCAGTACTTC; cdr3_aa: CACSLQFEQYF
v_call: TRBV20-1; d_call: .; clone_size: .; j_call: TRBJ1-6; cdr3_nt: TGCAGTGATAGGAACCGCGGGTCGGGGAATTCACCCCTCCACTTT; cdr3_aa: CSDRNRGSGNSPLHF
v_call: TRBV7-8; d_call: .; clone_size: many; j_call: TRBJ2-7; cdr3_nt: TGTGCCAGCAGCGAGGGTCCCACCCCGTACGAGCAGTACTTC; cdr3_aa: CASSEGPTPYEQYF
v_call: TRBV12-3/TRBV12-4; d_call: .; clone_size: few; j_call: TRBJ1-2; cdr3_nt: TGTGCCAGCACCCGGTACAGGTACGACTATGGCTACACCTTC; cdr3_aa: CASTRYRYDYGYTF